A single sample is the source of the 24 T cell receptor beta chains below, sequenced in a study of cytomegalovirus exposure and HLA in healthy donors. It was with 60 Vbeta and 13 Jbeta primers that the PCR ran. Produced via immunoSEQ multiplex PCR; TCRdb's table is partial and in-frame only. The repertoire holds more than 95,000 clones, with roughly 15% as singletons. The sample taken for sequencing was PBMCs. The receptors come from a female donor in good health and CMV-seronegative.

The sample holds a few counts of this clone. This chain connects TRBV14 to TRBJ1-1, with D uncertain. Germline lookup yields CDR1 SGHDN and CDR2 FVKESK. The V and J ends lost 1 base and 1 base respectively, with 4 bases between them. The CDR3 covers 13 residues. The DNA for the CDR3 is TGTGCCAGCAGCCAAGGTCGGAACACTGAAGCTTTCTTT. It codes for CASSQGRNTEAFF.

This clone turned up a few times. The gene calls are TRBV7-2 and TRBJ2-7, with TRBD1 identical over 10 bases. Germline loops: CDR1 SGHTA, CDR2 FQGNSA. V shed 5 bases, J shed 4 bases, and the junction held 11 bases outside the gene matches. The CDR3 spans 16 residues. This CDR3 is CASSPGTGALFYEQYF. The DNA for the CDR3 is TGTGCCAGCAGCCCGGGGACAGGGGCCCTATTTTACGAGCAGTACTTC. Using reference TRBV7-2 and TRBJ2-7 for the parts outside the CDR3, the full variable domain is GAGVSQSPSNKVTEKGKDVELRCDPISGHTALYWYRQSLGQGLEFLIYFQGNSAPDKSGLPSDRFSAERTGGSVSTLTIQRTQQEDSAVYLCASSPGTGALFYEQYFGPGTRLTVT.

The gene calls are TRBV6-5 and TRBJ2-2; 7 bases fit TRBD1. Germline V gene data show CDR1 as MNHEY and CDR2 as SVGAGI. V lost 9 bases, J lost 2 bases, and 6 bases stayed unmatched. This CDR3 comprises 14 residues. In DNA form, the CDR3 reads TGTGCCAGTAAGGGGGCTATTAACACCGGGGAGCTGTTTTTT. It encodes CASKGAINTGELFF.

This chain connects TRBV10-3 to TRBJ1-5, with unresolved D. The CDR3 consists of 14 residues. CDR1 is ENHRY and CDR2 is SYGVKD in the germline V gene. V was clipped by 7 bases and J by 0 bases, with 10 bases between them. This chain's CDR3 is CAINNGDSNQPQHF. The CDR3 nucleotides are TGTGCCATCAATAACGGTGATAGCAATCAGCCCCAGCATTTT.

The chain combines TRBV7-6 with TRBJ2-7; 12 bases align to TRBD2. Germline trimming cut 0 bases from V and 6 bases from J; bases unmatched to any gene: 9. Germline V gene lookup returns CDR1 SGHVS and CDR2 FNYEAQ. This CDR3 is 17 amino acids long. The CDR3 sequence: CASSLALSTSGSTEQYF. CDR3 coding DNA: TGTGCCAGCAGCTTAGCCCTCTCGACTAGCGGGAGCACCGAGCAGTACTTC.

This clone occurred a few times. This chain links TRBV10-3 with TRBJ1-1; D gene ambiguous. V was pared by 7 bases and J by 0 bases, with 12 bases between. This CDR3 is built from 14 residues. From germline, CDR1 is ENHRY and CDR2 SYGVKD. In DNA, the CDR3 is TGTGCCATCAATAAGACAAATATGAACACTGAAGCTTTCTTT. This codes for CAINKTNMNTEAFF.

The chain carries TRBV29-1 and TRBJ2-7; 11 nucleotides match TRBD2. Losses at the gene ends were 5 bases for V and 0 bases for J; bases not matched to a gene: 24. Germline V gene lookup returns CDR1 SQVTM and CDR2 ANQGSEA. This CDR3 is 21 amino acids long. The CDR3 DNA follows: TGCAGCGTTCAGGACAGGTTGGATTGGGGTAGCGGGAGGGCAAGCTCCTACGAGCAGTACTTC. As protein: CSVQDRLDWGSGRASSYEQYF.

The chain employs TRBV6-5 and TRBJ2-3; D possibly corresponds to TRBD2 (6 bases). Deletions cut 5 bases from V and 2 bases from J, with 11 bases between. The CDR3 is 14 amino acids. Germline-derived CDR1 and CDR2 are MNHEY and SVGAGI. The CDR3 is CASSKGTFTDTQYF. The CDR3 DNA sequence: TGTGCCAGCAGTAAGGGGACTTTCACAGATACGCAGTATTTT.

V is TRBV7-3 and J is TRBJ2-7; no clear D. The CDR3 spans 17 residues. Germline-derived CDR1 and CDR2 are SGHTA and FQGTGA. Trimming pared 0 bases from V and 2 bases from J, leaving 17 bases between. CDR3 region: CASSLTLYFPLTYEQYF. The CDR3 nucleotides are TGTGCCAGCAGCTTAACTCTATACTTTCCATTAACCTACGAGCAGTACTTC.

The J gene is TRBJ1-4, the V gene TRBV9, with a tentative D call TRBD1 (5 bases). V shed 0 bases and J shed 5 bases, with 11 bases lying between them. This CDR3 comprises 15 residues. CDR1 is SGDLS and CDR2 is YYNGEE in the germline V gene. The CDR3 DNA sequence: TGTGCCAGCAGCGTAGTGGGGGGGAAGAATGAAAAACTGTTTTTT. Its protein is CASSVVGGKNEKLFF.

With regard to this clone: The same CDR3 can be traced to other DNA sequences in this sample. The chain combines TRBV28 with TRBJ1-2, with D hard to call. The germline V and J ends were trimmed by 10 bases and 1 base, with 13 bases remaining between them. The germline V gene encodes CDR1 MDHEN and CDR2 SYDVKM. The length of the CDR3 is 13 residues. Written as DNA, the CDR3 is TGTGCCATACCCGGGAACCTTAACTATGGCTACACCTTC. Its translation: CAIPGNLNYGYTF.

The table lists this clone with a few counts. The J gene is TRBJ1-3, the V gene TRBV4-3; D is ambiguous. This CDR3 is 16 amino acids long. Trimming removed 1 base from V and 0 bases from J, with 10 bases in between. CDR1 LGHNA and CDR2 YSLEER come from the germline V gene. CDR3 coding DNA: TGCGCCAGCAGCCAAGTCCCCGGAGGCTCTGGAAACACCATATATTTT. Translation gives CASSQVPGGSGNTIYF.

This clone has only a few counts. The chain employs TRBV19 and TRBJ1-6; D is possibly TRBD1 (5 bases). The CDR3 covers 15 residues. V lost 3 bases to trimming and J lost 8 bases, with 14 bases between them. Germline lookup yields CDR1 LNHDA and CDR2 SQIVND (reference sequence). The CDR3 nucleotides read TGTGCCAGTAGTATTCAGGGTCTTATCGATTCACCCCTCCACTTT. Its translation: CASSIQGLIDSPLHF. The complete variable domain, with remaining parts taken from reference TRBV19 and TRBJ1-6, reads DGGITQSPKYLFRKEGQNVTLSCEQNLNHDAMYWYRQDPGQGLRLIYYSQIVNDFQKGDIAEGYSVSREKKESFPLTVTSAQKNPTAFYLCASSIQGLIDSPLHFGNGTRLTVT.

This clone was counted many times. The genes are TRBV10-1 and TRBJ2-7, with 7 bases that match TRBD2. J was trimmed by 4 bases and V by 2 bases; bases with no gene match: 8. Germline assignment: CDR1 WNHNN and CDR2 SYGVQD (reference sequence). The CDR3 contains 15 residues. CDR3 bases: TGCGCCAGCAGTGAGGACGGCGGGAGATTGTACGAGCAGTACTTC. Its translation: CASSEDGGRLYEQYF.

This clone was detected only a few times. This sequence joins TRBV9 and TRBJ1-1; D might be TRBD1 (6 bases). Germline V CDR1 and CDR2: SGDLS, YYNGEE. Trimming removed 4 bases at V and 1 base at J, with 8 bases between. The length of the CDR3 is 13 residues. The CDR3 here is CASSRTENTEAFF. CDR3 bases: TGTGCCAGCAGCCGGACAGAGAACACTGAAGCTTTCTTT. The variable domain in full, completed from reference TRBV9 and TRBJ1-1, reads DSGVTQTPKHLITATGQRVTLRCSPRSGDLSVYWYQQSLDQGLQFLIQYYNGEERAKGNILERFSAQQFPDLHSELNLSSLELGDSALYFCASSRTENTEAFFGQGTRLTVV.

In this sample, this clone turned up a few times. The V gene is TRBV15, the J gene TRBJ2-7; D perhaps matches TRBD2 (5 bases). This CDR3 has 14 residues. The germline V gene encodes CDR1 LNHNV and CDR2 YYDKDF (reference sequence). The V and J ends lost 2 bases and 5 bases respectively, with 13 bases between them. CDR3 protein: CATSRLLGTHEQYF. The DNA of the CDR3 is TGTGCCACCAGCAGACTACTAGGTACGCACGAGCAGTACTTC.

This CDR3 is CASSEPSLVQAEAFF. CDR3 bases: TGCGCCAGCAGTGAGCCTAGTCTAGTGCAAGCTGAAGCTTTCTTT. The chain recombines TRBV10-2 with TRBJ1-1; D is ambiguous. Between the trimmed V and J ends, which lost 2 bases and 6 bases, there was a span of 16 bases. The CDR3 has 15 amino acids. Per germline, CDR1 WSHSY and CDR2 SAAADI.

The sample holds a few counts of this clone. This sequence joins TRBV7-3 and TRBJ1-2; 8 bases line up with TRBD1. CDR1 and CDR2 (germline): SGHTA, FQGTGA. The CDR3 sequence is 13 residues long. Trimming cost V 5 bases and J 7 bases; bases outside gene matches: 6. CDR3 in amino acids: CASSPTGGTGYTF. In DNA, the CDR3 is TGTGCCAGCAGCCCAACAGGGGGTACTGGCTACACCTTC.

This clone was detected only a few times. The chain combines TRBV29-1 with TRBJ2-1; maybe TRBD1 (5 bases). Germline loops: CDR1 SQVTM, CDR2 ANQGSEA. V was cut by 6 bases and J by 7 bases, with 10 bases left in between. This CDR3 is 11 amino acids long. This CDR3 reads CSVVSGNEQFF. Here the CDR3 DNA reads TGCAGCGTCGTATCAGGGAATGAGCAGTTCTTC.

The chain recombines TRBV5-8 with TRBJ1-3; no definite D call. Trimming took off 0 bases at V and 5 bases at J, with 12 bases between the two ends. The CDR3 is 15 residues long. Per the germline V gene, CDR1 is SGHTS and CDR2 is YDEGEE. The CDR3 loop reads CASSLGSVQRNTIYF. DNA of the CDR3: TGTGCCAGCAGCTTGGGATCCGTCCAGAGAAACACCATATATTTT.

This chain links TRBV15 with TRBJ2-7; 7 nucleotides agree with TRBD2. From germline, CDR1 is LNHNV and CDR2 YYDKDF (reference sequence). V dropped 2 bases and J dropped 2; count of bases not matched to a gene: 3. CDR3 size: 14 residues. CDR3 sequence (DNA): TGTGCCACCAGCAGAAAGACTAGCACCTACGAGCAGTACTTC. Its translation: CATSRKTSTYEQYF.

This clone appeared a few times. The chain uses TRBV4-1 and TRBJ1-2; D is unclear. This CDR3 is 15 amino acids long. Looked up from germline, CDR1 is MGHRA and CDR2 is YSYEKL. The V end was cut by 0 bases, the J end by 7 bases, with 15 bases between. For the CDR3, the DNA is TGCGCCAGCAGCCAAGATCGGGGAATGAGTAGTGGCTACACCTTC. This gives the protein CASSQDRGMSSGYTF.

In its sample, this clone was seen a few times. The genes are TRBV13 and TRBJ2-7, with TRBD1 matching 10 bases. The V segment lost 3 bases and the J segment 3 bases; nucleotides outside the gene matches: 5. The CDR3 contains 15 residues. Germline V gene sequence: CDR1 PRHDT, CDR2 FYEKMQ (reference sequence). Here the CDR3 reads CASSFSGQGFYEQYF. The DNA of the CDR3 is TGTGCCAGCAGCTTCTCGGGACAGGGGTTCTACGAGCAGTACTTC.

This clone was counted between two and nine times. The CDR3: CASSLMGQGQFF. The CDR3 coding sequence is TGTGCCAGCAGCTTAATGGGGCAGGGGCAGTTCTTC. The V call is TRBV7-8, the J call TRBJ2-1; D is possibly TRBD1 (5 bases). V shed 2 bases and J shed 12 bases, with 11 bases lying between them. Germline CDR1 SGHVS, CDR2 FQNEAQ. CDR3 length: 12 amino acids.